This T cell receptor (beta chain) originates from a study of blood T cell repertoires in COVID-19. Background on the study: Sites in the United States, Italy and Spain provided acute and convalescent COVID-19 samples.

The authors' processing: Amplification with reference gene primers provided the estimates of nucleated cell counts. Sequenced by immunoSEQ multiplex PCR; TCRdb stores in-frame clones only, minus some. That table furnishes V, J and clone size, whereas the DNA furnished D and trimming. The table includes some 300,000 clones, roughly 90% detected once. Participants spanned ages about 18 to 90 years and resided in some 22 US areas. The recovered donors of Cohort 3 showed two negative PCRs, clearance, or symptom resolution. The sequence derives from a woman aged 30 to 39 who had recovered from COVID-19. Sequencing was done on a sample of PBMCs or T cells enriched from blood (not recorded which).

CDR3 DNA sequence: TGTGCCAGCAGCTTAGAGGTGGGACAGGGGAACACTGAAGCTTTCTTT. It encodes CASSLEVGQGNTEAFF. The V call is TRBV11-2, the J call TRBJ1-1, with 9 bases identical to TRBD1. Germline values: CDR1 SGHAT, CDR2 FQNNGV. Losses at the gene ends were 0 bases for V and 1 base for J; bases not matched to a gene: 3. The CDR3 sequence is 16 residues long.